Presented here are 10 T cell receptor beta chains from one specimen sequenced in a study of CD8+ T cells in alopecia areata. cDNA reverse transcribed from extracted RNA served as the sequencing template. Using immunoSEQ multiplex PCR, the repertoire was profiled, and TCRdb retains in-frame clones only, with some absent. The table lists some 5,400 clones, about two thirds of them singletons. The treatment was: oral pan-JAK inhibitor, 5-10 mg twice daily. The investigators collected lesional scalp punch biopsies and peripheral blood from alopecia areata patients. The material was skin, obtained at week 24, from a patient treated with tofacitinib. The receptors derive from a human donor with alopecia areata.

The CDR3 here is CASSMRAASYNEQFF. The CDR3 coding sequence is TGTGCCAGTAGTATGAGGGCAGCCTCCTACAATGAGCAGTTCTTC. The J gene is TRBJ2-1, the V gene TRBV19, with TRBD2 as a possible D gene (5 bases). Trimming stripped 3 bases from V and 0 bases from J, with 9 bases between. The germline V gene has CDR1 LNHDA and CDR2 SQIVND (reference sequence). The CDR3 consists of 15 residues.

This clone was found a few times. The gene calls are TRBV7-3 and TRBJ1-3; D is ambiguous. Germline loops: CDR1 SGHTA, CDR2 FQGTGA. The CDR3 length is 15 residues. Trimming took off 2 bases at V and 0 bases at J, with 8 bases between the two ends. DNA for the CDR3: TGTGCCAGCAGCTTACCCCGCTTCTCTGGAAACACCATATATTTT. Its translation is CASSLPRFSGNTIYF. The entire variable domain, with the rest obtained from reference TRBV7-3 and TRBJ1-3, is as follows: GAGVSQTPSNKVTEKGKYVELRCDPISGHTALYWYRQSLGQGPEFLIYFQGTGAADDSGLPNDRFFAVRPEGSVSTLKIQRTERGDSAVYLCASSLPRFSGNTIYFGEGSWLTVV.

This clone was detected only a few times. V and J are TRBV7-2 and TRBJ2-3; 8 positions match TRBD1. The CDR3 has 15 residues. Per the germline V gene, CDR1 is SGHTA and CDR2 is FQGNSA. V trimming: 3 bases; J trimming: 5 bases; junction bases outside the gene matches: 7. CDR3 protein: CASSLVDRAQDTQYF. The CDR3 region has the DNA TGTGCCAGCAGCTTGGTGGACAGGGCTCAAGATACGCAGTATTTT.

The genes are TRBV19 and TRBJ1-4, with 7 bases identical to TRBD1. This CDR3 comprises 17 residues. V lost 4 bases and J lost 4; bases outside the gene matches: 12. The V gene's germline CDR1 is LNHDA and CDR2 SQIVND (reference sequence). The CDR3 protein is CASSKSPDRVFNEKLFF. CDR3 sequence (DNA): TGTGCCAGTAGTAAATCGCCCGACAGGGTTTTTAATGAAAAACTGTTTTTT. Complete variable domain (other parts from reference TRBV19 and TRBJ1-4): DGGITQSPKYLFRKEGQNVTLSCEQNLNHDAMYWYRQDPGQGLRLIYYSQIVNDFQKGDIAEGYSVSREKKESFPLTVTSAQKNPTAFYLCASSKSPDRVFNEKLFFGSGTQLSVL.

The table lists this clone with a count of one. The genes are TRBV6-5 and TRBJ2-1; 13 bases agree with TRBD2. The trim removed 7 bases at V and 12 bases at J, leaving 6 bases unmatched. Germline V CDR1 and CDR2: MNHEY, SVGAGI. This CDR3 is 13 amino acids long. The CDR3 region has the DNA TGTGCCAGCACCAGACTAGCGGGGGGCCGGCAGTTCTTC. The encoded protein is CASTRLAGGRQFF.

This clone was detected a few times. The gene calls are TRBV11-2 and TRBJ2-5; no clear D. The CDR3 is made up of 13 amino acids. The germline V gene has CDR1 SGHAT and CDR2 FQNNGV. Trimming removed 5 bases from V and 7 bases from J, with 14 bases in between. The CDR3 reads CASSPATPGTQYF. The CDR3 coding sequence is TGTGCCAGCAGCCCGGCTACCCCGGGGACCCAGTACTTC.

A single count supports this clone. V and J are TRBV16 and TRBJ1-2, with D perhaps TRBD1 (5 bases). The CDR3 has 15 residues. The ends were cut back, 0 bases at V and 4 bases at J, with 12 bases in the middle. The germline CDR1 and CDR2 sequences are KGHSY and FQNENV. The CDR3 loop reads CASSQSIGDGYGYTF. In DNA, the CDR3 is TGTGCCAGCAGCCAATCGATCGGGGACGGCTATGGCTACACCTTC.

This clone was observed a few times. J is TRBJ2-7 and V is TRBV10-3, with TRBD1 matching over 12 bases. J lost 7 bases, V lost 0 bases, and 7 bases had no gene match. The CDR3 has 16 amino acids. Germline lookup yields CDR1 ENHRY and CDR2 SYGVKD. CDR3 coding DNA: TGTGCCATCAGTGAGTCCTCGGGACAGGGGGCGTTTGAGCAGTACTTC. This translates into CAISESSGQGAFEQYF.

The CDR3 DNA reads TGTGCCAGCAGCCCTCGTGGGGGGATGGATGGCTACACCTTC. Translation gives CASSPRGGMDGYTF. The rearrangement joins TRBV6-5 to TRBJ1-2; maybe TRBD1 (5 bases). This CDR3 region has 14 residues. CDR1 and CDR2 from the germline V gene are MNHEY and SVGAGI. Trimming pared 6 bases from V and 6 bases from J, leaving 17 bases between.

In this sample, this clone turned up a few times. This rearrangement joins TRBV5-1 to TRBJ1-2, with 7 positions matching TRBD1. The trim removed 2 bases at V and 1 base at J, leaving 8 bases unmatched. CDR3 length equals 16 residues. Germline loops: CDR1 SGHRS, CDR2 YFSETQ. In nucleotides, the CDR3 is TGCGCCAGCAGCTTAAACCGGGACAGAAATAACTATGGCTACACCTTC. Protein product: CASSLNRDRNNYGYTF. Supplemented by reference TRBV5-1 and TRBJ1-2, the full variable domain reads KAGVTQTPRYLIKTRGQQVTLSCSPISGHRSVSWYQQTPGQGLQFLFEYFSETQRNKGNFPGRFSGRQFSNSRSEMNVSTLELGDSALYLCASSLNRDRNNYGYTFGSGTRLTVV.